These 20 T cell receptor beta chains were all obtained from the same sample, sequenced in a study of T cells expressing NK-cell markers (dated by TCRdb to between 2020 and 2021). Receptors were amplified or captured by 5' RACE. TCRdb records Illumina HiSeq 2000 as the sequencer. After TCRdb reprocessed the reads, each CDR3 protein sequence was kept as one row, without DNA. The sample's table covers a few hundred thousand distinct CDR3 sequences. Roughly 3.4% of the sample rests with the top ten. The sequenced sample consisted of blood T cells: a sorted CD56 or NKG2C T cell subset, CD4+ or CD8+ T cells, or bulk PBMC T cells (not recorded which). The receptors were sampled from a man aged 18 to 30 in good health. Donor details come from another sample of the same person, matched by shared clones.

This chain connects TRBV28 to TRBJ2-1; with no DNA, the TCRdb D assignment of TRBD1 cannot be verified. Germline loops: CDR1 MDHEN, CDR2 SYDVKM. The CDR3 is 15 amino acids. The CDR3 region is CASSFWDTFTNEQFF. The whole variable domain, filled in from reference TRBV28 and TRBJ2-1, reads DVKVTQSSRYLVKRTGEKVFLECVQDMDHENMFWYRQDPGLGLRLIYFSYDVKMKEKGDIPEGYSVSREKKERFSLILESASTNQTSMYLCASSFWDTFTNEQFFGPGTRLTVL.

The chain links TRBV12-3 or TRBV12-4 to TRBJ1-1; TCRdb's D gene call, TRBD1, goes unchecked for lack of DNA. The CDR3 runs to 15 residues. The CDR3 here is CASSLMRGVNTEAFF.

The chain joins TRBV4-3 to TRBJ2-6; the D call of TRBD1 rests on TCRdb alone, since no DNA is present to check it. Germline loops: CDR1 LGHNA, CDR2 YSLEER. The CDR3 totals 18 residues. The CDR3 protein is CASSHDGGHYAGANVLTF.

The chain links TRBV5-5 to TRBJ1-5; TCRdb lists TRBD1, though no DNA is available to test this call. Germline CDR1 reads SGHKS; CDR2 reads YYEKEE (reference sequence). The CDR3 extends over 16 amino acids. CDR3 amino acids: CASSLGTLSSNQPQHF.

V usage is TRBV5-1 and J usage is TRBJ1-4; there is no DNA to check the TCRdb D call of TRBD1. CDR1 and CDR2 from the germline V gene are SGHRS and YFSETQ. The CDR3 contains 14 residues. This chain's CDR3 is CASSQATGAEKLFF.

The J gene is TRBJ1-2, the V gene TRBV9; TCRdb's D call, TRBD1, is unchecked because there is no DNA. Germline V lookup: CDR1 SGDLS, CDR2 YYNGEE. The CDR3 has 14 residues. CDR3 protein: CASRDQGFPYGYTF.

The chain joins TRBV6-1 to TRBJ2-7; TCRdb reports TRBD2, a call that lacks DNA to check it against. Germline V gene sequence: CDR1 MNHNS, CDR2 SASEGT. The CDR3 runs to 16 residues. CDR3 in amino acids: CASSRSMGLDSYEQYF.

V usage is TRBV7-9 and J usage is TRBJ2-1; TCRdb's D call of TRBD2 is untestable without DNA. The CDR3 sequence is 14 residues long. In germline, CDR1 is SEHNR, CDR2 FQNEAQ (reference sequence). CDR3: CASLGQSSYNEQFF. The whole variable domain, filled in from reference TRBV7-9 and TRBJ2-1, reads DTGVSQNPRHKITKRGQNVTFRCDPISEHNRLYWYRQTLGQGPEFLTYFQNEAQLEKSRLLSDRFSAERPKGSFSTLEIQRTEQGDSAMYLCASLGQSSYNEQFFGPGTRLTVL.

The chain has TRBV5-1 and TRBJ1-1; TCRdb returns TRBD1, unconfirmable since there is no DNA. CDR3 length equals 14 residues. CDR1 SGHRS and CDR2 YFSETQ come from the germline V gene. The CDR3 protein is CASSRDPENTEAFF. Using reference TRBV5-1 and TRBJ1-1 for the parts outside the CDR3, the full variable domain is KAGVTQTPRYLIKTRGQQVTLSCSPISGHRSVSWYQQTPGQGLQFLFEYFSETQRNKGNFPGRFSGRQFSNSRSEMNVSTLELGDSALYLCASSRDPENTEAFFGQGTRLTVV.

The chain carries TRBV9 and TRBJ2-1; checking the TCRdb D call of TRBD2 is not possible without DNA. CDR3 length: 15 amino acids. CDR1 SGDLS and CDR2 YYNGEE come from the germline V gene. CDR3 amino acids: CASSPRGSGYNEQFF.

The genes are TRBV2 and TRBJ2-3; the TCRdb D gene call, TRBD2, has no DNA to confirm it. This CDR3 contains 14 residues. CDR1 and CDR2 (germline): SNHLY, FYNNEI. The CDR3 sequence: CASSADSGRATQYF.

The chain joins TRBV7-2 to TRBJ2-1; TCRdb picks TRBD2, but there is no DNA to check that call. The CDR3 consists of 17 residues. The germline gives CDR1 SGHTA, CDR2 FQGNSA. This chain's CDR3 is CASSLALRLAGSNEQFF.

The chain couples TRBV6-1 to TRBJ2-5; TCRdb indicates TRBD2, and absent DNA this call remains unverified. Germline values: CDR1 MNHNS, CDR2 SASEGT. This CDR3 is 15 amino acids long. This CDR3 reads CASSEWLAEQETQYF.

This chain joins TRBV14 and TRBJ2-7. From germline, CDR1 is SGHDN and CDR2 FVKESK. This CDR3 is 14 amino acids long. This chain's CDR3 is CASSQDVGPYEQYF.

This sequence joins TRBV4-1 and TRBJ2-3; TCRdb's D call of TRBD1 is untestable without DNA. CDR1 is MGHRA, CDR2 YSYEKL, per germline. This CDR3 comprises 16 residues. This chain's CDR3 is CASSPGAGIQGDTQYF.

The rearrangement joins TRBV12-3 or TRBV12-4 to TRBJ2-1; lacking DNA, the TRBD2 call made by TCRdb goes unchecked. The CDR3 is made up of 16 amino acids. CDR3 sequence: CASSFDPGLARNEQFF.

This rearrangement joins TRBV12-3 or TRBV12-4 to TRBJ2-1; the TCRdb D gene call, TRBD2, has no DNA to confirm it. The CDR3 contains 13 residues. CDR3 residues: CASTLTSSPEQFF.

The genes are TRBV6-2 or TRBV6-3 and TRBJ2-2; TCRdb's D call of TRBD2 is untestable without DNA. The germline CDR1 and CDR2 sequences are MNHEY and SVGEGT. There are 17 residues in the CDR3. CDR3 sequence reads: CASSPGLLAGGTGELFF.

The V call is TRBV3-1, the J call TRBJ1-1. This CDR3 is 14 amino acids long. CDR1 LGHDT and CDR2 YNNKEL come from the germline V gene (reference sequence). CDR3 amino acids: CASSQGVQRAEAFF.

The chain couples TRBV12-3 or TRBV12-4 to TRBJ2-6; checking the TCRdb D call of TRBD1 is not possible without DNA. This CDR3 comprises 15 residues. The CDR3 sequence is CASRATGFGANVLTF.